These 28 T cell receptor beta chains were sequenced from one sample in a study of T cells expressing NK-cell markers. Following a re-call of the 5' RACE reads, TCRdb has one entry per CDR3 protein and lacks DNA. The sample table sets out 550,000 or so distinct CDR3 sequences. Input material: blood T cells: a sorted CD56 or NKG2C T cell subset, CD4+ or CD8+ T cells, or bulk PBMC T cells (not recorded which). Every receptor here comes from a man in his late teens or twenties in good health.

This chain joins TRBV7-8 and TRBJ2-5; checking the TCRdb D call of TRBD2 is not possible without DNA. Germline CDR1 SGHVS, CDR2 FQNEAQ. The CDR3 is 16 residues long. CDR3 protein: CASSKLGLADKETQYF.

CDR3 region: CASSWGLASGTQYF. The chain links TRBV28 to TRBJ2-3; there is no DNA to check the TCRdb D call of TRBD2. The length of the CDR3 is 14 residues. Germline lookup yields CDR1 MDHEN and CDR2 SYDVKM.

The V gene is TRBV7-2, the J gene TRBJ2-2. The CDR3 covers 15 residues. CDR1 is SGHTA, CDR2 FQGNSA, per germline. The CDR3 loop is CASSLRLEPTGELFF.

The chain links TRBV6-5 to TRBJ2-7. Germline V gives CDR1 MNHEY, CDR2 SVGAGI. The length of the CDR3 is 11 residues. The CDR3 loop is CASSYKSQQYF.

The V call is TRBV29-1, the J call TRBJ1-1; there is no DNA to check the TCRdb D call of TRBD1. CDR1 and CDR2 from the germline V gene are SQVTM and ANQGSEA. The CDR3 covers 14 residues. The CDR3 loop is CSVGAPLSNTEAFF.

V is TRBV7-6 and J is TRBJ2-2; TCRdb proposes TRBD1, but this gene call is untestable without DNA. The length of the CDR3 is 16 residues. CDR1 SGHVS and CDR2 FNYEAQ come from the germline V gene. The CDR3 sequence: CASSFWDSADTGELFF.

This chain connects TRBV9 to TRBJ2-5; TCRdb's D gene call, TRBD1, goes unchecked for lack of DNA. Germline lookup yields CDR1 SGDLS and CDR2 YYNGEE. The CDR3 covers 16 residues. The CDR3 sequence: CASSIHRDPTGETQYF.

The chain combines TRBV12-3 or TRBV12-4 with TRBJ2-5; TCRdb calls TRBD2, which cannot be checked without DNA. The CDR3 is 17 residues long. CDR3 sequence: CASSPPVASGRSGTQYF.

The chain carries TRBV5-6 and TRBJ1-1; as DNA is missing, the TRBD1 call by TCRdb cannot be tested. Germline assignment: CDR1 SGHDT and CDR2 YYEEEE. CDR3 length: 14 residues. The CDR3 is CASSSALRGTEAFF.

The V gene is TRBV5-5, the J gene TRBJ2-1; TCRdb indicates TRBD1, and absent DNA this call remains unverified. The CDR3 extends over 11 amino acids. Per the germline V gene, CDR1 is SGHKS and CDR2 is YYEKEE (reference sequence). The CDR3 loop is CASTRGNEQFF.

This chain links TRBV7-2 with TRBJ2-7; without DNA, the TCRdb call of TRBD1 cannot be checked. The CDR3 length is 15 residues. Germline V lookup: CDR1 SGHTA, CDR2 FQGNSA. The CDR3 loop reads CASSLDYRGYYEQYF.

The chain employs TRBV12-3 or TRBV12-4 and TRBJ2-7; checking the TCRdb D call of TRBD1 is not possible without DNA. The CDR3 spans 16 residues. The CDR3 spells CASRFALGHRSYEQYF.

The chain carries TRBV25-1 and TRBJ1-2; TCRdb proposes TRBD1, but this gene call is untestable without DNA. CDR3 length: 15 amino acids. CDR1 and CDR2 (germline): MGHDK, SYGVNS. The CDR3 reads CASRGRGGDNYGYTF.

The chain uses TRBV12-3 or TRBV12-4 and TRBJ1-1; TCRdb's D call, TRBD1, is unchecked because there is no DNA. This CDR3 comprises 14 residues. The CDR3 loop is CATRTGTENTEAFF.

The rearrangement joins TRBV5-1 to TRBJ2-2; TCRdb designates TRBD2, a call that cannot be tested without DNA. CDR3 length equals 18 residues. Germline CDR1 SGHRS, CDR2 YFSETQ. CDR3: CASSLRTIGVTNTGELFF.

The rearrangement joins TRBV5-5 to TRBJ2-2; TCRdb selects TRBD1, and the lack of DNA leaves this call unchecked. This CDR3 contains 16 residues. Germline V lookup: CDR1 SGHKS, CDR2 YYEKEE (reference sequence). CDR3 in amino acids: CASSLISSGDTGELFF.

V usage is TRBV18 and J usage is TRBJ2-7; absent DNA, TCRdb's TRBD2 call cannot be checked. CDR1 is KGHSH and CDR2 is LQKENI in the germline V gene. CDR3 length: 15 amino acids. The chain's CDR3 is CASSVTRQEGHEQYF.

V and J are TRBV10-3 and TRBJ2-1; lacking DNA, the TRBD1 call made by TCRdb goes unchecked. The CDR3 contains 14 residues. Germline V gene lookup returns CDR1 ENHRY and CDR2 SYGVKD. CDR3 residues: CAIRRDRGINEQFF.

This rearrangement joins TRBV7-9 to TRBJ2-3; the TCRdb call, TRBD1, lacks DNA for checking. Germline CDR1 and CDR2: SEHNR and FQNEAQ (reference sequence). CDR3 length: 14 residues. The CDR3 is CASIGGKWTDTQYF.

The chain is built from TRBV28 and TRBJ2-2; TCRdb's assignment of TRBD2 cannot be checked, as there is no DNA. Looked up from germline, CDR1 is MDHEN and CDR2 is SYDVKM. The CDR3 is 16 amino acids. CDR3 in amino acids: CASSLWLAGGPRELFF.

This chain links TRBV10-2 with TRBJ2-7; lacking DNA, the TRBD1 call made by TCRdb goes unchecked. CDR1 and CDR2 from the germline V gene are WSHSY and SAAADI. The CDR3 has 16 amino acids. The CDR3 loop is CASSDFDRGRENEQYF.

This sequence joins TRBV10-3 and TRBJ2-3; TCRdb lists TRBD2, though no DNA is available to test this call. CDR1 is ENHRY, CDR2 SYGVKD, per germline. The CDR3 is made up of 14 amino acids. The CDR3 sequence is CATRETSGTDTQYF.

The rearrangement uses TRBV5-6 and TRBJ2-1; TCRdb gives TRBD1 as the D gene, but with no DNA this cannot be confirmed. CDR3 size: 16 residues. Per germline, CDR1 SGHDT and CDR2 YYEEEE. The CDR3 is CASSFPVLSSPNEQFF.

This CDR3 is CATSNGGWPSGVPAYEQYF. The gene calls are TRBV15 and TRBJ2-7; TCRdb reports TRBD2, a call that lacks DNA to check it against. CDR1 and CDR2 from the germline V gene are LNHNV and YYDKDF (reference sequence). The CDR3 spans 19 residues.

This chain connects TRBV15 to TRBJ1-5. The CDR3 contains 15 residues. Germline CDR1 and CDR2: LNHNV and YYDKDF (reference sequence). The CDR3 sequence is CATSRDRTGLQPQHF.

This chain's CDR3 is CASSRSVSYNEQFF. The chain employs TRBV7-9 and TRBJ2-1. The CDR3 runs 14 residues. Germline CDR1 and CDR2: SEHNR and FQNEAQ (reference sequence).

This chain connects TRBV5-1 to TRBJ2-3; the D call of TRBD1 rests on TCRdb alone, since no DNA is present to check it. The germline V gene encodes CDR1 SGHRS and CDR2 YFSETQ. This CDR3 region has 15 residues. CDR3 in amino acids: CASSWDGRFTDTQYF.

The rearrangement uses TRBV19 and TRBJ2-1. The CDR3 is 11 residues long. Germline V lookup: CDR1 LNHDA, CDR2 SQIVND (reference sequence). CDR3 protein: CASSTTNEQFF.